One T cell receptor (beta chain) is described in this entry. Its antigen remains unknown. One entry per CDR3 protein results from TCRdb running MiXCR on the reads. The sample holds roughly 920,000 distinct CDR3 sequences, approximately 31% seen once. This sample stems from a study of T cell repertoires in cytomegalovirus infection. This CDR3 region has 15 residues. The ends lost 4 bases at V and 1 base at J; junction bases unmatched: 8. CDR1 and CDR2 from the germline V gene are DFQATT and SNEGSKA (reference sequence). The chain uses TRBV20-1 and TRBJ1-1; TRBD1 aligns across 8 bases. Sequenced here: cultured CD8+ T cells from PBMCs, sampled from culture after CMV antigen stimulation. The sequence came from a human donor in good health (CMV status not recorded). Some clones in this sample may be carry-over from other donors' samples. The CDR3 DNA reads as TGCAGTGCTACCGATTGGACAGGGTCGAACACTGAAGCTTTCTTT. It yields the protein CSATDWTGSNTEAFF.